This TCR beta chain derives from a study of cytomegalovirus exposure and HLA in healthy donors (dated by TCRdb to the late 2010s). Regarding the study in general: An earlier analysis of roughly 630 of the donors reported 276 Gb of sequence data and some 100 million unique TCR beta sequences from about 180 million T cells. HLA typing included class I and class II loci at four-digit resolution. Alongside the repertoire data, information on donor age, sex, ethnicity and CMV serostatus was compiled. In the later analysis, no new phenotypic data were used to find candidate immune exposures; instead, reliance was placed on TCR beta sequences and their occurrence across donors. In an earlier analysis of 587 of the donors, high-throughput TCR beta sequencing was used to judge whether each TCR beta V gene segment behaved as functional or pseudogenic. The genetic ancestry cluster associated with self-reported Caucasian donors included around 76% of the roughly 390 genotyped donors. The aim of the study was to test whether cataloging public T cell receptors could identify signatures of past pathogen exposure. A later genetic analysis took genome-wide SNP genotypes for about 65% of the 666 donors and used that subset as a discovery cohort. To predict cytomegalovirus infection status, the study combined high-throughput TCR immunosequencing, statistical association of individual TCRs with disease status, and machine learning. Several DR-DQ haplotypes were treated as single units for association and clustering because of strong linkage in the cohort. The number of typed donors differed by locus: about 629-640 for A, B, C, DRB1 and DQB1; roughly 510 for DQA1; 606 for DPA1; and approximately 450 for DPB1. The study used immunosequencing to profile the T cell repertoires of under 700 subjects and linked those repertoires to cytomegalovirus serostatus. On average, roughly 240,000 unique TCR beta nucleotide sequences were sequenced per donor among 398 genotyped donors of the cohort, with around 19% of those sequences being non-productive. In addition to the first cohort of roughly 700 subjects, a separate validation cohort of 130 or so different subjects was used. In a later analysis, previously published TCR beta repertoires from fewer than 750 donors were re-analyzed and high-resolution HLA genotyping was added so that TCR occurrence patterns could be studied. Every discovery cohort repertoire had been produced on one sequencing platform. An early release covering 550 to 650 HLA-typed donors comprised about 300 gigabases of sequencing data and 85 million to 100 million unique TCR sequences.

General findings and caveats noted by the study authors: Assigning TCR associations to individual alleles was difficult when HLA alleles, especially DR and DQ, strongly co-occurred. Compared with the roughly 700-donor mean, donors in an Asian-associated ancestry cluster had fewer N-insertions in productive TCRs, according to a later genetic analysis. Because the 87-base-pair reads could not distinguish some IMGT-functional V segments, including TRBV6-2 and TRBV6-3, those segments were excluded. An association between a missense DCLRE1C variant and V-gene and J-gene trimming of TCR beta chains was found in a later genetic analysis and replicated in an independent cohort. Sequencing depth was assumed to be roughly uniform across donors in the presence/absence analyses, though that assumption may not hold. Only TCR beta chains were sequenced in this cohort, and the absence of alpha or paired-chain data limited detectable features. In a later analysis, HLA-associated TCR beta chains were found to be more clonally expanded and to have lower generation probabilities than equally common non-associated chains. Because some donors lacked HLA typing at each locus, the association tests relied only on the typed subset. In a later analysis, the rate of TCR association differed among HLA loci, with DRB1 alleles having the most associated TCRs and HLA-C alleles having the fewest. Most CMV-associated TCR beta chains appeared to be HLA-restricted in a later analysis, and the HLA associations seemed to be driven largely by CMV exposure. While some public TCRs were present in many individuals, most TCR sequences turned up only very rarely across donors. According to the authors, the approach could potentially be generalized to other disease states and immunological phenotypes. Three of the identified cytomegalovirus-associated TCR beta chains were confirmed in vitro to be specific for cytomegalovirus antigens. A further reported finding was that TCR beta sequences accurately predicted the HLA-A and HLA-B alleles for most subjects in the first cohort. Linkage disequilibrium might explain the correlated functional status among segregating V segments, but an unknown experimental factor could not be excluded. Specific HLA alleles were associated with some 15,000 TCR beta sequences at a false discovery rate of 0.05 in a later analysis. According to a later analysis, parvovirus B19, influenza, CMV and Epstein-Barr virus appeared linked to several top co-occurrence clusters. An earlier analysis of approximately 590 of the donors showed that most TCR beta V segments appeared in productive rearrangements either about 87% or about 30% of the time, which broadly matched IMGT annotations. The only immune exposure information available for the cohort was CMV serostatus. A cluster of highly shared sequence variants was judged likely to be a technical artifact of the sequencing pipeline. Cytomegalovirus status was reported to be diagnosed by the classifier with high specificity and sensitivity in both the original and validation cohorts. Because counts were too low, roughly 18 rarely observed V segments, including chromosome 9 orphons, were left out of the earlier analysis of 587 of the donors. In the study, 164 TCR beta chains were listed as associated with cytomegalovirus.

Library preparation used the immunoSEQ multiplex PCR assay. A mixture of 60 forward primers for TCR Vbeta segments and 13 reverse primers for TCR Jbeta segments was used in the multiplex PCR. Amplification of the CDR3 region of rearranged TCR beta genes was performed with a multiplex PCR assay on genomic DNA. The Illumina HiSeq System was used to sequence the amplified TCR beta libraries as 87-base-pair reads. As for how the authors treated the data: In a later analysis, tens of millions of unique TCR beta chains were counted across the roughly 670 repertoires, and approximately 11 million of these chains were shared by at least two donors. Raw reads were error-corrected and collapsed into unique sequences with a nearest-neighbor algorithm that merged closely related sequences to remove PCR and sequencing errors. V, D and J gene segments were assigned by aligning CDR3 sequences to IMGT reference sequences. For a sequence to be retained, at least a six-nucleotide match to both a V gene segment and a J gene segment was required. Rearrangements were classified as productive when the CDR3 lacked stop codons and remained in frame with V and J, and all other rearrangements were classified as non-productive. CDR3 was defined by IMGT convention, running from the second conserved V-encoded cysteine to the conserved J-encoded phenylalanine. The earlier analysis of about 640 of the donors excluded any sequence lacking an unambiguous match to a single V gene segment. In an earlier analysis of some 590 of the donors, a V segment was called functional when productive rearrangements were above 56.7%, and segregating when the standard deviation between donors exceeded 5%. A statistical classification framework was built for diagnosing cytomegalovirus status from the catalog of TCR beta chain sequences. A later analysis assigned V and J genes by comparing TCR nucleotide sequences with IMGT/GENE-DB human TR gene sequences. In a later analysis, CDR3 sequences and most-parsimonious VDJ recombination scenarios were assigned using the TCRdist pipeline. In a later analysis, each TCR beta chain was defined by its CDR3 amino acid sequence together with its V-gene family, and reads without a unique V-gene family were excluded. In a later analysis, 550 to 650 highly shared, low-generation-probability nucleotide sequences were removed to address suspected cross-contamination and a sequencing artifact. In a later analysis, a clonal expansion index was calculated for each public chain from normalized within-repertoire ranks of inferred template counts. In a later analysis, generation probabilities were computed with a VDJ recombination model fitted to out-of-frame rearrangements, and the resulting probabilities were checked against IGoR. A later analysis scored TCR-TCR, TCR-HLA and TCR-CMV co-occurrence with hypergeometric tests, applying a repertoire-size bias correction to TCR pairs. In a later analysis, false discovery rates were estimated by permuting HLA or CMV assignments 20 times. In a later analysis, co-occurring TCRs were grouped using DBSCAN, and TCRdist sequence similarity was added for clustering within HLA-allele-positive subsets. Repertoires with fewer than 30,000 or more than 120,000 public chains were left out of co-occurrence clustering, as were several repertoires with anomalous nucleotide sharing. Not all clones reach the TCRdb copy of this immuneACCESS table, which keeps in-frame sequences only. Checked studies attribute under half of the gap to unresolved V genes and leave the rest unexplained. V and J calls and clone size are given by that table; D and trimming were obtained from the DNA. The sample profile shows 120,000 to 150,000 clones; 79% of them were found once. Of the sample, 6.5% to 8.5% falls within the top ten clones.

Including cysteine and phenylalanine, the CDR3 has 14 amino acids. This entry keeps only the CDR3 DNA: 42 bases, framed from base 1. The germline V gene (reference sequence) specifies MNHNY as CDR1 and SVGAGI as CDR2. V has 6 bases trimmed and J has 2 bases trimmed; junction bases matching no gene number 4. The cohort consisted of 650 to 700 healthy bone marrow donors. All cohort members were sampled while nominally healthy, although unrecorded immune exposures were likely present. The donor was CMV seropositive and was included in the group of 250 to 300 seropositive cohort members. Every donor gave a peripheral blood sample, and the peripheral blood mononuclear cells from that sample were used for TCR beta sequencing. Genomic DNA was extracted from the blood cell samples with the Qiagen DNeasy Blood Extraction Kit. Regarding this clone: Its antigen remains undetermined. One base away there is no much larger clone; base qualities are not given.

The TCR originated in a woman between 40 and 55 years old in good health and CMV-seropositive. The sample consisted of PBMCs. The rearrangement joined TRBV6-6 to TRBJ2-3, with 8 junctional bases fitting TRBD1. The nucleotide sequence is TGTGCCAGCAGCGACAGGGGATCCACAGATACGCAGTATTTT. This is translated as CASSDRGSTDTQYF.